This T cell receptor (beta chain) derives from a study of tumor-infiltrating lymphocytes in localized non-small cell lung cancer. Whole-study context: Some samples were collected after neoadjuvant chemotherapy; smokers, never-smokers and several histologies were included. Resected tumor was paired with non-adjacent uninvolved lung from the same patient.

This clone has only one observation. Its antigen is not known. Using immunoSEQ multiplex PCR, the repertoire was profiled, and TCRdb retains in-frame clones only, with some absent. The sample yields around 15,000 clones, around 41% seen once. Trimming left V 3 bases short and J 2 bases short, with 22 bases between. CDR1 is LNHDA and CDR2 is SQIVND in the germline V gene (reference sequence). The CDR3 runs 18 residues. Study results and limitations: Each assay used a separate piece of the same tissue. Tumors had more T cell infiltration than uninvolved lung, per TCRbeta sequencing and CD3 counts.

The chain has TRBV19 and TRBJ2-5; D may match TRBD1 or TRBD2 (6 bases each). This clonotype originated in a human donor with non-small cell lung cancer. The sequencing sample was made of lung tumor tissue. CDR3 in amino acids: CASSMSLWVADSQETQYF. The CDR3 bases are TGTGCCAGTAGTATGTCCCTCTGGGTAGCGGACAGTCAAGAGACCCAGTACTTC.